Included here is one T cell receptor (beta chain) sequence, with context. Its antigen remains unidentified. The data were taken from a study of T cell responses to AZD1222 COVID-19 vaccine. General study results and limits: Researchers took repertoire samples only after the peak T cell response had come. Spike-specific TCR breadth and depth went up after people got two AZD1222 doses. Baseline antibody screening turned up just a handful of seropositive AZD1222 recipients.

CDR1 and CDR2 from the germline V gene are GTSNPN and SVGIG (reference sequence). Deletions cut 2 bases from V and 4 bases from J, with 11 bases between. The CDR3 extends over 13 amino acids. The method was immunoSEQ multiplex PCR; TCRdb's version includes in-frame clones alone and lacks a portion of them. The table lists approximately 150,000 clones, around 92% of them singletons. The TCR was taken from an adult in good health. The chain employs TRBV30 and TRBJ1-1, with no clear D. The specimen was peripheral blood, collected on day 0 of AZD1222 vaccination. CDR3 coding DNA: TGTGCCTGGAGTTCCGGCCTGCGCACTGAAGCTTTCTTT. Translation: CAWSSGLRTEAFF.